One sample yielded the 30 T cell receptor beta chains listed below, sequenced in a study of blood T cell repertoires in COVID-19. Sequenced by immunoSEQ multiplex PCR; TCRdb stores in-frame clones only, minus some. This table holds 410,000 or so clones, approximately 89% found once. The specimen sequenced was peripheral blood. The receptors here all came from a middle-aged woman with COVID-19, enrolled during active disease.

This chain links TRBV28 with TRBJ1-1; weak D call: TRBD1 (6 bases). This CDR3 comprises 13 residues. Germline-derived CDR1 and CDR2 are MDHEN and SYDVKM. Trimming removed 3 bases at V and 4 bases at J, with 9 bases between. The CDR3 spells CASSFVGGTEAFF. The CDR3 DNA is TGTGCCAGCAGTTTCGTAGGGGGCACTGAAGCTTTCTTT.

The gene calls are TRBV7-9 and TRBJ1-1; 9 bases line up with TRBD1. This CDR3 region has 15 residues. Germline-derived CDR1 and CDR2 are SEHNR and FQNEAQ (reference sequence). J gave up 4 bases and V 3 bases, and 6 bases lay outside the gene matches. DNA for the CDR3: TGTGCCAGCAGCTTTCAACAGGGGGCCGGCACTGAAGCTTTCTTT. Translation: CASSFQQGAGTEAFF.

This chain joins TRBV30 and TRBJ2-2; 15 nucleotides match TRBD2. V was pared by 4 bases and J by 6 bases, with 9 bases of the junction left unmatched. The CDR3 extends over 17 amino acids. Germline assignment: CDR1 GTSNPN and CDR2 SVGIG (reference sequence). In DNA, the CDR3 is TGTGCCTGGACCCGGACTAGCGGGAGGGCCCGGGCCGGGGAGCTGTTTTTT. Translating it yields CAWTRTSGRARAGELFF.

This sequence joins TRBV5-1 and TRBJ2-1; possible D gene TRBD1, 7 bases. The ends were cut back, 3 bases at V and 0 bases at J, with 13 bases in the middle. Germline-derived CDR1 and CDR2 are SGHRS and YFSETQ. This CDR3 has 16 residues. CDR3 bases: TGCGCCAGCAGCTCGCAGGGGGGAAGCTCCTACAATGAGCAGTTCTTC. Translating gives CASSSQGGSSYNEQFF.

The gene calls are TRBV7-3 and TRBJ2-2; perhaps TRBD2 as D (6 bases). Germline lookup yields CDR1 SGHTA and CDR2 FQGTGA. The CDR3 is made up of 14 amino acids. V lost 4 bases and J 5 bases, leaving 11 bases between the germline ends. The CDR3 bases are TGTGCCAGCAGCTCCGGGACTCCTACCGGGGAGCTGTTTTTT. Translated, it gives CASSSGTPTGELFF. The whole variable domain, filled in from reference TRBV7-3 and TRBJ2-2, reads GAGVSQTPSNKVTEKGKYVELRCDPISGHTALYWYRQSLGQGPEFLIYFQGTGAADDSGLPNDRFFAVRPEGSVSTLKIQRTERGDSAVYLCASSSGTPTGELFFGEGSRLTVL.

A single count supports this clone. The rearrangement joins TRBV10-3 to TRBJ1-5; 10 positions match TRBD1. The trim removed 10 bases at V and 4 bases at J, leaving 4 bases unmatched. Germline V gives CDR1 ENHRY, CDR2 SYGVKD. This CDR3 is built from 13 residues. The CDR3 region has the DNA TGTGCCACTTCGGGACAGGGGAATCAGCCCCAGCATTTT. Protein product: CATSGQGNQPQHF.

This rearrangement joins TRBV5-1 to TRBJ1-3, with D unclear. Germline loops: CDR1 SGHRS, CDR2 YFSETQ. V lost 3 bases, J lost 0 bases, and 16 bases lay in between. This CDR3 is built from 17 residues. CDR3 sequence: CASSSAMGSRSGNTIYF. In nucleotides, the CDR3 is TGCGCCAGCAGCTCAGCCATGGGTAGCCGCTCTGGAAACACCATATATTTT.

This chain joins TRBV5-1 and TRBJ2-2; 11 bases agree with TRBD1. The CDR3 extends over 16 amino acids. After removal of 0 bases from V and 6 bases from J, the junction contained 4 bases not matched to a gene. Per the germline V gene, CDR1 is SGHRS and CDR2 is YFSETQ. CDR3 residues: CASSLVDRGRPGELFF. The CDR3 DNA reads TGCGCCAGCAGCTTGGTGGACAGGGGGCGTCCCGGGGAGCTGTTTTTT. The full variable domain, completed using reference TRBV5-1 and TRBJ2-2, is KAGVTQTPRYLIKTRGQQVTLSCSPISGHRSVSWYQQTPGQGLQFLFEYFSETQRNKGNFPGRFSGRQFSNSRSEMNVSTLELGDSALYLCASSLVDRGRPGELFFGEGSRLTVL.

This clone was recorded only once. The J gene is TRBJ1-2, the V gene TRBV19, with no clear D. Germline V gene lookup returns CDR1 LNHDA and CDR2 SQIVND (reference sequence). The CDR3 contains 15 residues. Trimming took 3 bases from V and 3 from J, leaving 14 bases between them. The CDR3 protein is CASSIVFRQYYGYTF. CDR3 DNA sequence: TGTGCCAGTAGTATCGTCTTCCGCCAGTACTATGGCTACACCTTC. Complete variable domain (other parts from reference TRBV19 and TRBJ1-2): DGGITQSPKYLFRKEGQNVTLSCEQNLNHDAMYWYRQDPGQGLRLIYYSQIVNDFQKGDIAEGYSVSREKKESFPLTVTSAQKNPTAFYLCASSIVFRQYYGYTFGSGTRLTVV.

The chain couples TRBV28 to TRBJ1-3; TRBD1 is a possible D gene (6 bases). There are 15 residues in the CDR3. V dropped 5 bases and J dropped 4 bases, with 15 bases sitting between them. Germline V gives CDR1 MDHEN, CDR2 SYDVKM. CDR3 sequence reads: CASSRTGIEGNTIYF. In nucleotides, the CDR3 is TGTGCCAGCAGTCGCACAGGGATCGAGGGAAACACCATATATTTT.

V is TRBV2 and J is TRBJ1-2, with 8 positions matching TRBD1. CDR1 is SNHLY, CDR2 FYNNEI, per germline. V was pared by 5 bases and J by 3 bases, with 2 bases of the junction left unmatched. CDR3 length equals 13 residues. The DNA for the CDR3 is TGTGCCAGCAGTATACAGGGGGACTATGGCTACACCTTC. Translating it yields CASSIQGDYGYTF.

This sequence joins TRBV20-1 and TRBJ2-7; D call uncertain. This CDR3 spans 11 amino acids. Deletions cut 6 bases from V and 3 bases from J, with 9 bases between. Germline V gene sequence: CDR1 DFQATT, CDR2 SNEGSKA (reference sequence). CDR3 sequence reads: CSASAIYEQYF. CDR3 coding DNA: TGCAGTGCAAGCGCGATCTACGAGCAGTACTTC.

Worth noting for this clone: The same CDR3 is also encoded by other DNA sequences in this sample. This chain joins TRBV6-2 or TRBV6-3 and TRBJ1-2; D call uncertain. Germline CDR1 is MNHEY and CDR2 is SVGEGT. The CDR3 is 14 residues long. Trimming left V 0 bases short and J 2 bases short, with 7 bases between. The CDR3 protein is CASSYSTVNYGYTF. The CDR3 bases are TGTGCCAGCAGTTACTCTACAGTGAACTATGGCTACACCTTC.

This rearrangement joins TRBV3-1 (or the pseudogene TRBV3-2) to TRBJ1-2; no definite D call. The V gene lost 0 bases and the J gene lost 4 bases, with 6 bases spanning the gap. CDR1 and CDR2 (germline): LGHDT, YNNKEL (reference sequence). The CDR3 runs to 13 residues. In DNA, the CDR3 is TGTGCCAGCAGCCAAGAAGCTTCCTATGGCTACACCTTC. This encodes CASSQEASYGYTF.

The genes are TRBV5-1 and TRBJ1-2, with a possible D match to TRBD1 (6 bases). In germline, CDR1 is SGHRS, CDR2 YFSETQ. Deletions cut 0 bases from V and 1 base from J, with 19 bases between. The CDR3 contains 18 residues. In DNA, the CDR3 is TGCGCCAGCAGCTTGGATCCATTGGGACAAGGTATTAACTATGGCTACACCTTC. Protein sequence: CASSLDPLGQGINYGYTF.

The CDR3 here is CATSDQGEQFF. The CDR3 DNA reads TGTGCCACCAGTGATCAGGGTGAGCAGTTCTTC. This sequence joins TRBV24-1 and TRBJ2-1; a possible D gene is TRBD1 (5 bases). Germline loops: CDR1 KGHDR, CDR2 SFDVKD. V lost 3 bases and J 9 bases, leaving 5 bases between the germline ends. The CDR3 consists of 11 residues.

This clone was counted a single time. This sequence joins TRBV6-5 and TRBJ1-2, with 9 nucleotides matching TRBD1. The CDR3 contains 14 residues. V was clipped by 8 bases and J by 4 bases; unmatched bases: 8. Germline values: CDR1 MNHEY, CDR2 SVGAGI. The CDR3, as DNA: TGTGCCAGCGAACAGGGGGCCGGGGGCTATGGCTACACCTTC. Amino acid sequence: CASEQGAGGYGYTF.

The V and J genes are TRBV10-2 and TRBJ1-6; weak D call: TRBD1 (6 bases). V was pared by 0 bases and J by 9 bases, with 9 bases between. The CDR3 length is 14 residues. Germline assignment: CDR1 WSHSY and CDR2 SAAADI. This CDR3 reads CASSESGAASPLHF. CDR3 DNA: TGCGCCAGCAGTGAGTCGGGGGCAGCTTCACCCCTCCACTTT.

The chain uses TRBV27 and TRBJ2-2, with D perhaps matching TRBD2 (6 bases). CDR3 length equals 15 residues. The V end was cut by 0 bases, the J end by 6 bases, with 11 bases between. Looked up from germline, CDR1 is MNHEY and CDR2 is SMNVEV (reference sequence). The CDR3 here is CASSLSLWRAGELFF. For the CDR3, the DNA is TGTGCCAGCAGTTTATCCCTCTGGAGGGCCGGGGAGCTGTTTTTT.

This rearrangement joins TRBV2 to TRBJ1-6; D not certain. The CDR3 covers 11 residues. The V gene lost 3 bases and the J gene lost 10 bases, with 4 bases spanning the gap. The germline gives CDR1 SNHLY, CDR2 FYNNEI. CDR3 residues: CASSDPSPLHF. The CDR3 DNA is TGTGCCAGCAGTGACCCGTCACCCCTCCACTTT.

The chain couples TRBV12-5 to TRBJ2-5; 8 bases map to TRBD1. The CDR3 sequence is 15 residues long. Per the germline V gene, CDR1 is LGHNT and CDR2 is FRNRAP. V was clipped by 3 bases and J by 4 bases; unmatched bases: 7. The CDR3 protein is CASGFRDRPGETQYF. The CDR3 region has the DNA TGTGCTAGTGGTTTTCGGGACAGGCCTGGAGAGACCCAGTACTTC.

V is TRBV28 and J is TRBJ1-1; no clear D. The V gene lost 0 bases and the J gene lost 3 bases, with 11 bases spanning the gap. The CDR3 extends over 15 amino acids. The V gene's germline CDR1 is MDHEN and CDR2 SYDVKM. The CDR3 DNA reads TGTGCCAGCAGTTTATGGGGAGAAGGACACACTGAAGCTTTCTTT. Its protein is CASSLWGEGHTEAFF.

This clone was counted once. The V and J genes are TRBV5-1 and TRBJ2-2; D might be TRBD1 (5 bases). The CDR3 extends over 16 amino acids. V lost 0 bases and J 2 bases, leaving 11 bases between the germline ends. In germline, CDR1 is SGHRS, CDR2 YFSETQ. The DNA for the CDR3 is TGCGCCAGCAGCTTGGTGGTAGGGGCAAACACCGGGGAGCTGTTTTTT. Residues: CASSLVVGANTGELFF.

The rearrangement links TRBV5-1 to TRBJ1-2, with TRBD1 identical over 7 bases. V gave up 0 bases and J gave up 6 bases; unmatched junction bases: 5. The CDR3 contains 14 residues. Germline CDR1 is SGHRS and CDR2 is YFSETQ. Here the CDR3 DNA reads TGCGCCAGCAGCTTGGATAAAGGGGGCGATGGCTACACCTTC. Translating it yields CASSLDKGGDGYTF.

The V and J genes are TRBV30 and TRBJ1-1; weak D call: TRBD1 (6 bases). CDR1 is GTSNPN, CDR2 SVGIG, per germline (reference sequence). CDR3 length: 13 amino acids. V shed 5 bases and J shed 1 base, with 11 bases lying between them. This CDR3 reads CAWGGSPNTEAFF. The CDR3 DNA reads TGTGCCTGGGGGGGCAGTCCGAACACTGAAGCTTTCTTT. The full variable domain, completed using reference TRBV30 and TRBJ1-1, is SQTIHQWPATLVQPVGSPLSLECTVEGTSNPNLYWYRQAAGRGLQLLFYSVGIGQISSEVPQNLSASRPQDRQFILSSKKLLLSDSGFYLCAWGGSPNTEAFFGQGTRLTVV.

J is TRBJ1-1 and V is TRBV19; 9 bases map to TRBD1. In germline, CDR1 is LNHDA, CDR2 SQIVND (reference sequence). The CDR3 extends over 15 amino acids. V trimming: 6 bases; J trimming: 2 bases; junction bases outside the gene matches: 7. The CDR3: CASRLGQGGNTEAFF. The CDR3 coding sequence is TGTGCCAGTAGACTGGGACAGGGCGGAAACACTGAAGCTTTCTTT.

The chain recombines TRBV4-1 with TRBJ1-2; D might be TRBD1 (5 bases). CDR1 and CDR2 (germline): MGHRA, YSYEKL. V lost 3 bases to trimming and J lost 8 bases, with 13 bases between them. The CDR3 sequence is 13 residues long. CDR3 region: CASSHGHRAGYTF. CDR3 bases: TGCGCCAGCAGCCACGGACACCGCGCGGGCTACACCTTC.

V gene TRBV19 combines with J gene TRBJ1-2, with 7 positions matching TRBD1. The trim removed 5 bases at V and 6 bases at J, leaving 12 bases unmatched. Germline V lookup: CDR1 LNHDA, CDR2 SQIVND (reference sequence). This CDR3 is built from 15 residues. The CDR3 sequence is CASSPRTGRFDGYTF. The CDR3 DNA sequence: TGTGCCAGTAGTCCACGGACAGGAAGGTTCGATGGCTACACCTTC.

The chain uses TRBV4-1 and TRBJ2-1; 8 bases map to TRBD1. The V gene end was trimmed by 3 bases and the J gene end by 12 bases; junction bases not matched to a gene: 16. Germline CDR1 is MGHRA and CDR2 is YSYEKL. The length of the CDR3 is 16 residues. DNA for the CDR3: TGCGCCAGCAGCCACCCCCCGGGACAGGCTGAAGCAGGGCAGTTCTTC. It specifies CASSHPPGQAEAGQFF.

The J gene is TRBJ2-5, the V gene TRBV18; weak D call: TRBD1 (6 bases). Germline CDR1 reads KGHSH; CDR2 reads LQKENI. Trimming pared 3 bases from V and 4 bases from J, leaving 24 bases between. CDR3 size: 18 residues. Here the CDR3 DNA reads TGTGCCAGCTCACCCAATGTTCTAGCCAGGGGAACGAGAGAGACCCAGTACTTC. Its protein product is CASSPNVLARGTRETQYF.